This T cell receptor (beta chain) was recovered during a study of blood T cells in healthy people across ages. Every sample gave at least 5.5 micrograms of total RNA when it was extracted. Through a sample-barcoded 5' primer and a J-beta primer mix, a second PCR was run for roughly 7 to 12 cycles. A tag from a template-switch adaptor with 12 random nucleotides marked each cDNA molecule. Sequencing of every sample gave 2.5 million or more CDR3-containing paired-end reads. TCRdb processed the 5' RACE reads anew with MiXCR; each CDR3 protein has one entry. This table has approximately 1.5 million distinct CDR3 sequences, under 55% appearing once. This clonotype has more than one count but fewer than ten. The TCR sequence derives from a woman aged 18-29 years in good health. The sequencing sample was made of blood.

CDR3 sequence (DNA): TGTGCCAGCAGTCACCGGGACAGGGGTCATCAGGAGACCCAGTACTTC. It encodes CASSHRDRGHQETQYF. The gene calls are TRBV12-3 or TRBV12-4 and TRBJ2-5, with 10 positions matching TRBD1. The CDR3 contains 16 residues. V lost 5 bases and J lost 5; bases outside the gene matches: 11.